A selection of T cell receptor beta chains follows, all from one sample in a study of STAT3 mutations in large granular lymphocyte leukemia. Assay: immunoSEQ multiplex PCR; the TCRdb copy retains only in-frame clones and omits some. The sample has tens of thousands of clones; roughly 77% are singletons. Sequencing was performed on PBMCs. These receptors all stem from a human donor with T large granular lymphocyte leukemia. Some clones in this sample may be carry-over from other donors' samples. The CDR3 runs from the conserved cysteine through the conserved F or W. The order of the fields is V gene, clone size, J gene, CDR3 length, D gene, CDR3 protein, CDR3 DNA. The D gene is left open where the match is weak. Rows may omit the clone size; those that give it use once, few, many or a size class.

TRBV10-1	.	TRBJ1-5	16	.	CASSESLGALHQPQHF	TGCGCCAGCAGTGAGAGTTTAGGGGCCCTCCATCAGCCCCAGCATTTT
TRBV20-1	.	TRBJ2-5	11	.	CSADTGVGQYF	TGCAGTGCCGACACTGGGGTTGGCCAGTACTTC
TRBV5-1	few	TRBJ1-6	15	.	CASSLEQGKNSPLHF	TGCGCCAGCAGCTTGGAACAGGGAAAGAATTCACCCCTCCACTTT
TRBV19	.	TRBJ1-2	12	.	CASSQGVYGYTF	TGTGCCAGTAGTCAGGGCGTCTATGGCTACACCTTC
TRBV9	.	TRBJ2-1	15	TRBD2	CASSVAAGGLDEQFF	TGTGCCAGCAGCGTAGCAGCGGGGGGACTCGATGAGCAGTTCTTC
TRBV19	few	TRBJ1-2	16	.	CASSPNSGQGNYGYTF	TGTGCCAGTAGTCCAAATTCGGGACAAGGGAACTATGGCTACACCTTC
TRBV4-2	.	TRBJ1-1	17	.	CASSQDRGGLENTEAFF	TGTGCCAGCAGCCAAGATCGGGGAGGGTTAGAGAACACTGAAGCTTTCTTT
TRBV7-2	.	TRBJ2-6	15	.	CASSLGGVGANVLTF	TGTGCCAGCAGCTTAGGTGGGGTTGGGGCCAACGTCCTGACTTTC
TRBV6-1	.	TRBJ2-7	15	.	CASSESPTGNYEQYF	TGTGCCAGCAGTGAATCCCCTACAGGGAACTACGAGCAGTACTTC
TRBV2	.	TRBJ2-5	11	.	CASTIMETQYF	TGTGCCAGCACCATCATGGAGACCCAGTACTTC
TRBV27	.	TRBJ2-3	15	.	CASSEVFKHGDTQYF	TGTGCCAGCAGTGAAGTGTTCAAACACGGGGATACGCAGTATTTT
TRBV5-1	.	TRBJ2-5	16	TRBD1	CASSLATGVMGETQYF	TGCGCCAGCAGCTTGGCGACAGGGGTTATGGGAGAGACCCAGTACTTC
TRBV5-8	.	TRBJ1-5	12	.	CASTSDNQPQHF	TGTGCCAGCACCTCTGATAATCAGCCCCAGCATTTT
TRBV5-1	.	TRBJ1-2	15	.	CASRRPEDSNYGYTF	TGCGCCAGCAGACGCCCTGAGGACAGCAACTATGGCTACACCTTC
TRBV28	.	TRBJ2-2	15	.	CASRGGLTNTGELFF	TGTGCCAGCAGGGGGGGACTGACGAACACCGGGGAGCTGTTTTTT
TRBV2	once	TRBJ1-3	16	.	CASSEVGPSVGNTIYF	TGTGCCAGCAGTGAAGTGGGACCCTCCGTTGGAAACACCATATATTTT
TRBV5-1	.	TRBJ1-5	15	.	CASSSNGNSNQPQHF	TGCGCCAGCAGCTCAAACGGGAATAGCAATCAGCCCCAGCATTTT
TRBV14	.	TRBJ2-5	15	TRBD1	CASSFPGTGVETQYF	TGTGCCAGCAGTTTTCCTGGAACAGGGGTAGAGACCCAGTACTTC
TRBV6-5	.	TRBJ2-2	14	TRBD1	CATHPGGNAGELFF	TGTGCCACCCATCCAGGGGGTAACGCCGGGGAGCTGTTTTTT
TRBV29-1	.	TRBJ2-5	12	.	CSVDLSAVAQYF	TGCAGCGTTGATCTAAGTGCGGTCGCCCAGTACTTC
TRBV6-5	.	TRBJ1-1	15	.	CASRLKGGLNTEAFF	TGTGCCAGCAGACTCAAGGGGGGTCTGAACACTGAAGCTTTCTTT
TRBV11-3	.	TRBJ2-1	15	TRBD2	CASSLGSGGLGEQFF	TGTGCCAGCAGCTTAGGTAGCGGGGGCCTGGGAGAGCAGTTCTTC
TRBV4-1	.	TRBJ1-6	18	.	CASSPNNPGGRMGSPLHF	TGCGCCAGCAGCCCCAATAATCCCGGGGGGCGTATGGGTTCACCCCTCCACTTT
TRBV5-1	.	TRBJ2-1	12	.	CASSYDSIEQFF	TGCGCCAGCAGCTACGACAGTATCGAGCAGTTCTTC